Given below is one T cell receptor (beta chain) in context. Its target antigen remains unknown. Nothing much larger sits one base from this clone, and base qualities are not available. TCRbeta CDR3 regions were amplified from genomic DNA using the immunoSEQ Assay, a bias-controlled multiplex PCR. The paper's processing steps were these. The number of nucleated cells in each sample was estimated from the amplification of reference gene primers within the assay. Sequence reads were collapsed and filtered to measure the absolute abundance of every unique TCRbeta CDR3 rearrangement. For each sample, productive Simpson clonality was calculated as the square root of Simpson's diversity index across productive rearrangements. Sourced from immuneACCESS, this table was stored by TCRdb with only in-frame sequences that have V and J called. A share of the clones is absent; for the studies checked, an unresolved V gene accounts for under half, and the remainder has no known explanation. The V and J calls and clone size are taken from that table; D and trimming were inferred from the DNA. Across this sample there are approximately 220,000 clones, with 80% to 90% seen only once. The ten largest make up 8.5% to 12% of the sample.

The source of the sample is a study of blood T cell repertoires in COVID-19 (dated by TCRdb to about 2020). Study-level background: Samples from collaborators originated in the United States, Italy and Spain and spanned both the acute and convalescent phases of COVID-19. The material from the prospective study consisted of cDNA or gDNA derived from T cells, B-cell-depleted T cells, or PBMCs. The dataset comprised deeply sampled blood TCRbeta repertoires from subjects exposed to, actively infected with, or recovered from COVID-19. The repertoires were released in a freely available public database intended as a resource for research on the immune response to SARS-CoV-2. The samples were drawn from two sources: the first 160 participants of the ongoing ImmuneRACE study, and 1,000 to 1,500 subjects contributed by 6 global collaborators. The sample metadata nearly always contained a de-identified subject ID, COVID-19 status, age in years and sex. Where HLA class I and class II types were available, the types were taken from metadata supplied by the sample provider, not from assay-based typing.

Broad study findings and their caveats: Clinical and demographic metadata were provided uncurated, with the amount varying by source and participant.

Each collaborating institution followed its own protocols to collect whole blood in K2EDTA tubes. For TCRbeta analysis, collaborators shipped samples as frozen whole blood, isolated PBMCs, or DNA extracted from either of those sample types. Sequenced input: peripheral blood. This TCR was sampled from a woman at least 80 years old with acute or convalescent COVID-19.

The CDR3 has the sequence CASSPGLAGYREQYF. The bases are TGTGCCAGCAGCCCGGGACTAGCGGGATACCGCGAGCAGTACTTC. The rearrangement joined TRBV11-2 to TRBJ2-7, with 13 bases matching TRBD2. In the germline V gene, CDR1 corresponds to SGHAT and CDR2 to FQNNGV. At the junction V is shortened by 5 bases and J by 6 bases; bases outside the gene matches: 7. The CDR3 runs 15 residues from the cysteine to the phenylalanine. Of all the DNA, just the CDR3 is kept, 45 bases in frame from base 1.